This is a list of T cell receptor beta chains from one sample in a study of CD8+CD57+ T cells in acquired aplastic anemia. MiXCR was run by TCRdb on the reads, yielding one entry per CDR3 protein. The data show roughly 190,000 distinct CDR3 sequences, approximately 50% seen once. Sequencing was carried out using sorted CD4+, CD8+, or CD8+CD57+ T cells (not recorded which) from PBMCs. The receptor source for this set is a human donor with aplastic anemia. CDR3s include the opening cysteine and the closing phenylalanine or tryptophan. The D gene is left open where the match is weak. The size of a clone is reported for some rows only, either as once, few or many, or as a class for expanded clones.

j_call	d_call	v_call	clone_size	cdr3_nt	cdr3_aa
TRBJ1-2	-	TRBV5-5	many	TGTGCCAGCAGCTTGTACGGGCAGCCGCGCCGTTATGGCTACACCTTC	CASSLYGQPRRYGYTF
TRBJ2-4	-	TRBV20-1	-	TGCAGTGCAAGACCTGTCTCGGTTGCCAAAAACATTCAGTACTTC	CSARPVSVAKNIQYF
TRBJ2-7	-	TRBV3-1	many	TGTGCCAGCAGCCAAGTACCCAGGGGTCCCTACGAGCAGTACTTC	CASSQVPRGPYEQYF
TRBJ1-2	TRBD1	TRBV10-3	-	TGTGCCATCAGTGAGTCTGGGACAGGGTATGGCTACACCTTC	CAISESGTGYGYTF
TRBJ2-3	-	TRBV7-3	-	TGTGCCAGCAGCTTAAACTCGGCAGATACGCAGTATTTT	CASSLNSADTQYF
TRBJ2-7	-	TRBV4-1	-	TGCGCCAGCAGCCAAGATGACAGGCGATCCTACGAGCAGTACTTC	CASSQDDRRSYEQYF
TRBJ1-5	-	TRBV19	-	TGTGCCAGTAGTGGAGGGACTCATAGCAATCAGCCCCAGCATTTT	CASSGGTHSNQPQHF
TRBJ1-1	-	TRBV10-3	once	TGTGCCAGTACTTGGGGGAGGATGGACACTGGAGCTTTCTTT	CASTWGRMDTGAFF
TRBJ1-2	-	TRBV7-3	-	TGTGCCAGCAGCTTAGGCCCACCTGGCTACACCTTC	CASSLGPPGYTF
TRBJ2-1	-	TRBV20-1	-	TGCAGTGCTAGATTCTTCGTCGGGGGGCGGATCTACAATGAGCAGTTCTTC	CSARFFVGGRIYNEQFF
TRBJ2-1	TRBD1	TRBV4-2	-	TGTGCCAGCAGCATCGGGACAGGGGAGGTCAATGAGCAGTTCTTC	CASSIGTGEVNEQFF
TRBJ2-7	-	TRBV6-1	many	TGTGCCAGCGTTAGCGGTCTCTCCTACGAGCAGTACTTC	CASVSGLSYEQYF
TRBJ1-1	-	TRBV7-9	many	TGTGCCAGCAGCCGCGGACCCGACACTGAAGCTTTCTTT	CASSRGPDTEAFF
TRBJ1-4	TRBD1	TRBV4-1	-	TGTGCCAGCAGCAGGGGGACTGCAGCTAATGAAAAACTGTTTTTT	CASSRGTAANEKLFF
TRBJ1-1	-	TRBV19	-	TGTGCCAGTACGATGCAGGGTCGGGACACTGAAGCTTTCTTT	CASTMQGRDTEAFF
TRBJ2-7	-	TRBV19	few	TGTGCCAGCAGTCCTCTGGGACCATGGGAGCAGTACTTC	CASSPLGPWEQYF
TRBJ2-3	TRBD2	TRBV10-3	-	TGTGCCATCAGTGATTTGGGACTAGCGGGAGGGACAGATACGCAGTATTTT	CAISDLGLAGGTDTQYF
TRBJ1-5	TRBD1	TRBV19	-	TGTGCCAGTAGTCCCCGGGACAGGGTGAATCAGCCCCAGCATTTT	CASSPRDRVNQPQHF
TRBJ2-1	-	TRBV15	many	TGTGCCACCAGCAGAGATGTTTCGGGAGCGTGGTACAATGAGCAGTTCTTC	CATSRDVSGAWYNEQFF
TRBJ2-2	-	TRBV20-1	many	TGCAGTGCTAGAGGGGGTAGTAGAAAAGGGGAGCTGTTTTTT	CSARGGSRKGELFF
TRBJ2-1	TRBD2	TRBV6-5	-	TGTGCCAGCAGAGGACTAGCGTCCGATGAGCAGTTCTTC	CASRGLASDEQFF
TRBJ2-7	TRBD2	TRBV20-1	-	TGCAGTGCTCCAGCGGGGGGGGGCTACGAGCAGTACTTC	CSAPAGGGYEQYF
TRBJ1-1	-	TRBV24-1	many	TGTGCCACCCAGGAGCAGGCTAACACTGAAGCTTTCTTT	CATQEQANTEAFF
TRBJ2-5	-	TRBV20-1	many	TGCAGTGCGCCTGACAGGATAATCCGGGAGACCCAGTACTTC	CSAPDRIIRETQYF
TRBJ1-2	TRBD1	TRBV7-9	-	TGTGCCAGCAGCATACAACAGGGGAACTATGGCTACACCTTC	CASSIQQGNYGYTF
TRBJ1-6	TRBD1	TRBV20-1	-	TGCAGTGCGGACCGGGACAGAGATAATTCACCCCTCCACTTT	CSADRDRDNSPLHF
TRBJ2-3	-	TRBV6-5	many	TGTGCCAGCAGTTCCGGGACGATGAATACGCAGTATTTT	CASSSGTMNTQYF
TRBJ2-5	TRBD2	TRBV5-4	many	TGTGCCAGCAGCTTAAGAGGGCGGGAGTATGGAGAGACCCAGTACTTC	CASSLRGREYGETQYF
TRBJ1-2	TRBD1	TRBV5-8	many	TGTGCCAGCAGCTTCGACAGGGATAATGGCTACACCTTC	CASSFDRDNGYTF
TRBJ1-5	TRBD1	TRBV19	-	TGTGCCAGTAGTGACCCAGACAGGGGTTATCAGCCCCAGCATTTT	CASSDPDRGYQPQHF
TRBJ2-5	-	TRBV15	-	TGTGCCACCAGCAGAGACCCGGGGATCGTCGGGGAGACCCAGTACTTC	CATSRDPGIVGETQYF
TRBJ1-2	-	TRBV20-1	-	TGCAGTGCTAGAGATCCGGCCCAACCAGGCTACACCTTC	CSARDPAQPGYTF
TRBJ2-6	-	TRBV11-2	many	TGTGCCAGCAGCTCGGCGTCGCCTGGGGCCAACGTCCTGACTTTC	CASSSASPGANVLTF
TRBJ2-7	-	TRBV7-6	-	TGTGCCAGCAGCCGTCCATGGGGGGAGCAGTACTTC	CASSRPWGEQYF
TRBJ1-5	-	TRBV2	-	TGTGCCAGCCGCCTACAGAGCAATCAGCCCCAGCATTTT	CASRLQSNQPQHF
TRBJ2-7	TRBD1	TRBV5-5	-	TGTGCCACCAGCCCCGGGACAGGCTCCTACGAGCAGTACTTC	CATSPGTGSYEQYF
TRBJ1-1	-	TRBV15	-	TGTGCCACCAGCAAGAGGGTCACAAAGGGGAACACTGAAGCTTTCTTT	CATSKRVTKGNTEAFF
TRBJ1-6	-	TRBV24-1	-	TGTGCCACCAGTGGTTTGTCCGGCACGGAAGAGTGGTCACCCCTCCACTTT	CATSGLSGTEEWSPLHF
TRBJ1-1	-	TRBV20-1	many	TGCAGTGCCCCCGTAGGTGGGTGGAACACTGAAGCTTTCTTT	CSAPVGGWNTEAFF
TRBJ1-5	-	TRBV10-3	many	TGTGCCATCAGTGAGACTAGAGGGCAGGGCCATCAGCCCCAGCATTTT	CAISETRGQGHQPQHF
TRBJ1-6	-	TRBV20-1	-	TGCAGTGCTAGGACGAAGAATACAGGGAATTCACCCCTCCACTTT	CSARTKNTGNSPLHF
TRBJ1-1	-	TRBV24-1	few	TGTGCCACCAGTGACCCCGGGGGGGAGGCTGAAGCTTTCTTT	CATSDPGGEAEAFF
TRBJ2-7	-	TRBV19	-	TGTGCCGGTAGAGAGCTAGGGGGTGAGCAGTACTTC	CAGRELGGEQYF
TRBJ2-7	-	TRBV5-1	few	TGCGCCAGCAGTGACTGGTCCCCCTACGAGCAGTACTTC	CASSDWSPYEQYF